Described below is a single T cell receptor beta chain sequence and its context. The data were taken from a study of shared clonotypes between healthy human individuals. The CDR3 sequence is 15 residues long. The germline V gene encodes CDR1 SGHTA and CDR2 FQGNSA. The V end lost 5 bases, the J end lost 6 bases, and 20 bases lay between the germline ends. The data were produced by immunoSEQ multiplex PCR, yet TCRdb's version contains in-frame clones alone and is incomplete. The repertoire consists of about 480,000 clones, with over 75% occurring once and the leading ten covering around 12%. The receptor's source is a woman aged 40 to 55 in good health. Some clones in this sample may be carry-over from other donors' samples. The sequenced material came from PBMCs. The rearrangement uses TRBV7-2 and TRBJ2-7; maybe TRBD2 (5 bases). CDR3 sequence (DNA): TGTGCCAGCAGCCCCCTAGGAAGGCTAGCCCGCGAGCAGTACTTC. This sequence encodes CASSPLGRLAREQYF. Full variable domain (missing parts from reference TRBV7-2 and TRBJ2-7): GAGVSQSPSNKVTEKGKDVELRCDPISGHTALYWYRQSLGQGLEFLIYFQGNSAPDKSGLPSDRFSAERTGGSVSTLTIQRTQQEDSAVYLCASSPLGRLAREQYFGPGTRLTVT.